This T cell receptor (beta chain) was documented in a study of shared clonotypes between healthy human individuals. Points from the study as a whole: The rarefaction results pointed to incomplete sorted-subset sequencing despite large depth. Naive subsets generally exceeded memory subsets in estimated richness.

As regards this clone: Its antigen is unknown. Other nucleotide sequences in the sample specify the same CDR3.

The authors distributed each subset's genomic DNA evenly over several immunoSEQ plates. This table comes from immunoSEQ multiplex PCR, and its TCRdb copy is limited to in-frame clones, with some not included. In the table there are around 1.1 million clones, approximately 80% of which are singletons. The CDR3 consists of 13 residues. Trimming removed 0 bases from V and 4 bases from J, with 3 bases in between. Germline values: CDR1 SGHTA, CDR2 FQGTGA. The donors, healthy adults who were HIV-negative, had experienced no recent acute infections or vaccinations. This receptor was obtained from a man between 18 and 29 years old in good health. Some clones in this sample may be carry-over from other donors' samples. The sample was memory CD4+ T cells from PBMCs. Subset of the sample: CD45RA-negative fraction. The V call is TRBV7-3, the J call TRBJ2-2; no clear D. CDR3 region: CASSLTTTGELFF. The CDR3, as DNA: TGTGCCAGCAGCTTAACTACCACCGGGGAGCTGTTTTTT.